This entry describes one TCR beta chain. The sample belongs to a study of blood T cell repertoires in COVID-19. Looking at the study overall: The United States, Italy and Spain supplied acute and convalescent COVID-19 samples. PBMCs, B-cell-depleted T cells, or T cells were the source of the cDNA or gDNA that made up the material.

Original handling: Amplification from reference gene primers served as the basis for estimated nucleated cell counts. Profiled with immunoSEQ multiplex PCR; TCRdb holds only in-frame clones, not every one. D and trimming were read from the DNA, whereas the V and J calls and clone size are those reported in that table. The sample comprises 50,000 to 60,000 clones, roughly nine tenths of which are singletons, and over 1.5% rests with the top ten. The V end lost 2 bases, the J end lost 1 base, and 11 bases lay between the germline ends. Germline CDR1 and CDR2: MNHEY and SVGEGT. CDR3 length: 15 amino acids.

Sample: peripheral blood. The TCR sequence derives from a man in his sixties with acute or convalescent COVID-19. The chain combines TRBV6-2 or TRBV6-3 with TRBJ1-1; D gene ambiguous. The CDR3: CASSYVPTGNTEAFF. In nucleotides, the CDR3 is TGTGCCAGCAGTTACGTCCCGACGGGGAACACTGAAGCTTTCTTT.